This T cell receptor beta chain was sequenced during a study of CD8 T cells in ankylosing spondylitis. Study-level results: Reports of some motif variants in reactive arthritis synovial fluid and blood predate this one. A motif in TCR beta, a set of under ten highly homologous variants, appeared characteristic of ankylosing spondylitis blood. Researchers report that disease-linked clones proved CD8+ and relatively rare in peripheral blood. Clones linked to disease were reported to show significant enrichment in matched ankylosing spondylitis synovial fluid.

There are 17 residues in the CDR3. V was clipped by 7 bases and J by 0 bases; unmatched bases: 9. CDR1 and CDR2 (germline): MNHEY, SMNVEV (reference sequence). This clonotype came up many times. Its cognate antigen is unknown. The authors made TCR beta libraries by quantitative 5'-RACE with molecular barcodes. TCRdb called the 5' RACE reads again in MiXCR, with one record for every CDR3 protein. The profile covers more than 100,000 distinct CDR3 sequences, with over 15% appearing a single time and 30% to 35% taken by the ten largest. The sequence came from a male donor with ankylosing spondylitis. This rearrangement joins TRBV27 to TRBJ2-1; TRBD2 agrees at 10 bases. The specimen was blood, either unsorted or a sorted T cell fraction (not recorded which). CDR3 nucleotide sequence: TGTGCCAGCAACCTATTCGGACTAGCGGACTCCTACAATGAGCAGTTCTTC. Its protein is CASNLFGLADSYNEQFF.